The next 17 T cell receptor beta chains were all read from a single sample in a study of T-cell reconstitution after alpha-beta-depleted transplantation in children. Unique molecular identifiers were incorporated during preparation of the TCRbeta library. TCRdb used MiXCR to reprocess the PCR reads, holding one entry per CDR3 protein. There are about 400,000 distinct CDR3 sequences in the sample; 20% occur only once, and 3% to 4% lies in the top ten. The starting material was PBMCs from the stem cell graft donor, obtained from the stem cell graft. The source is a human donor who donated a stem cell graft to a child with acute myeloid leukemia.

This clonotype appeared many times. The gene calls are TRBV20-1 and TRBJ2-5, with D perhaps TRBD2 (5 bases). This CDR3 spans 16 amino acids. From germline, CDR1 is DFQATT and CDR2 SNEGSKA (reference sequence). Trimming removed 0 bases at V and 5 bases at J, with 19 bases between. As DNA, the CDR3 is TGCAGTGCTAGAGATCCTGGACTCGCGCTTTTGGAGACCCAGTACTTC. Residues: CSARDPGLALLETQYF.

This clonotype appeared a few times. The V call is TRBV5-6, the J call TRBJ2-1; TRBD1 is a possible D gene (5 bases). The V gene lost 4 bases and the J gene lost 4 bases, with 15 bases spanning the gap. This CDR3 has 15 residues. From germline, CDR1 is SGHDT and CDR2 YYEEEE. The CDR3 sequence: CASSPDRSPYNEQFF. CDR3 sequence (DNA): TGTGCCAGCAGCCCCGACAGATCACCTTACAATGAGCAGTTCTTC.

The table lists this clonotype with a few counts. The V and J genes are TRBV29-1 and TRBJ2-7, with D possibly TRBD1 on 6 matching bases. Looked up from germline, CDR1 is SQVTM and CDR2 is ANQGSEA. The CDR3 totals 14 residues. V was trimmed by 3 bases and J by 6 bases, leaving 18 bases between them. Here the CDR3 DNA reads TGCAGCGTTGATTCTCTTTACAGGGTTTTCGAGCAGTACTTC. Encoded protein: CSVDSLYRVFEQYF.

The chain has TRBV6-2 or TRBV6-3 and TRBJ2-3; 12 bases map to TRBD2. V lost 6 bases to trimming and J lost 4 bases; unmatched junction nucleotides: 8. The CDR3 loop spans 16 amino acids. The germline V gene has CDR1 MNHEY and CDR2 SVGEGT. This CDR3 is CASRRLAGDVPDTQYF. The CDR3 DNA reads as TGTGCCAGCAGAAGACTAGCGGGAGATGTTCCAGATACGCAGTATTTT.

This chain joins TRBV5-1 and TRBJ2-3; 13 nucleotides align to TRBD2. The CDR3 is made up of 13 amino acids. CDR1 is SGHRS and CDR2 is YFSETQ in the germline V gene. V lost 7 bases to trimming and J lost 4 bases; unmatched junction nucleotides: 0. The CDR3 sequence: CASGLAGADTQYF. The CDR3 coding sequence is TGCGCCAGCGGACTAGCGGGGGCAGATACGCAGTATTTT.

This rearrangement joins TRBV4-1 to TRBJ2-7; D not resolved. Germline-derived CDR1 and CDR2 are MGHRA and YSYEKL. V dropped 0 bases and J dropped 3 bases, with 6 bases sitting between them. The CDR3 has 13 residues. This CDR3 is CASSQDARYEQYF. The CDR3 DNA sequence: TGCGCCAGCAGCCAAGACGCGCGCTACGAGCAGTACTTC.

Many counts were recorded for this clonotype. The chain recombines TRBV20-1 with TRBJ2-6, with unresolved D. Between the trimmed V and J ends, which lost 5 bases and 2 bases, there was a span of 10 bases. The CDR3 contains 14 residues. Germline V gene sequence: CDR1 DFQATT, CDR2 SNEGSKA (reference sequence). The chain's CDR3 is CSAQTQAGANVLTF. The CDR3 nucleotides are TGCAGTGCTCAAACGCAGGCTGGGGCCAACGTCCTGACTTTC.

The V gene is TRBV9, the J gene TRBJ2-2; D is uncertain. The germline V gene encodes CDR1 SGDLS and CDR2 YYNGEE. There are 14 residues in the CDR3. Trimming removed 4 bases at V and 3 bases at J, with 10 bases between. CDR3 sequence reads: CASSFEMDTGELFF. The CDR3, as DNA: TGTGCCAGCAGCTTTGAGATGGACACCGGGGAGCTGTTTTTT.

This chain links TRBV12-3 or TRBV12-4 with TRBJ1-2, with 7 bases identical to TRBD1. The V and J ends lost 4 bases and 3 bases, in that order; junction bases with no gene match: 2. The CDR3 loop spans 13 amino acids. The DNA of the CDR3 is TGTGCCAGCAGTTACCAGGGGGACTATGGCTACACCTTC. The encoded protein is CASSYQGDYGYTF.

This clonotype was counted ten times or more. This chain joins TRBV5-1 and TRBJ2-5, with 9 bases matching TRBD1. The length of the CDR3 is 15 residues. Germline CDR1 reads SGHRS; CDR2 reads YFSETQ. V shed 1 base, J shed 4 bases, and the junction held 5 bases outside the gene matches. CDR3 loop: CASSLLQGAGETQYF. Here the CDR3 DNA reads TGCGCCAGCAGCTTGTTACAGGGGGCAGGAGAGACCCAGTACTTC.

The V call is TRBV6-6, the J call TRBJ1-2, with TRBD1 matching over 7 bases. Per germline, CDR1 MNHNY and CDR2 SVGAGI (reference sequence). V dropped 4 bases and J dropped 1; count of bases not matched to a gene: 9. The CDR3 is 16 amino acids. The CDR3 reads CASSLPPGQNNYGYTF. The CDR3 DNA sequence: TGTGCCAGCAGTTTGCCCCCGGGACAGAATAACTATGGCTACACCTTC.

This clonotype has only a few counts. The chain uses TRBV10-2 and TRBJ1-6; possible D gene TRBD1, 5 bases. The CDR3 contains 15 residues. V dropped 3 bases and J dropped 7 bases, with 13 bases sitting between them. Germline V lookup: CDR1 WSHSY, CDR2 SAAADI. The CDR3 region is CASSDEGLGNSPLHF. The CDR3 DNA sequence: TGCGCCAGCAGTGATGAGGGACTCGGGAATTCACCCCTCCACTTT.

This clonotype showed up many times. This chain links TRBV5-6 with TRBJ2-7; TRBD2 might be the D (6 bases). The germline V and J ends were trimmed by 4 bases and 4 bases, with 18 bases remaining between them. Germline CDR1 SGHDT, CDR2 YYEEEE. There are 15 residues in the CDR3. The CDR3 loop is CASSRIESSGYEQYF. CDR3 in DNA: TGTGCCAGCAGCCGCATCGAGAGTAGCGGTTACGAGCAGTACTTC. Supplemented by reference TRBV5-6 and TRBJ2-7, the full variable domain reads DAGVTQSPTHLIKTRGQQVTLRCSPKSGHDTVSWYQQALGQGPQFIFQYYEEEERQRGNFPDRFSGHQFPNYSSELNVNALLLGDSALYLCASSRIESSGYEQYFGPGTRLTVT.

DNA of the CDR3: TGTGCCAGCAGCCCTGGACTAGCGGAAAACACCGGGGAGCTGTTTTTT. Translating gives CASSPGLAENTGELFF. The chain employs TRBV7-2 and TRBJ2-2; 10 bases agree with TRBD2. With V trimmed by 5 bases and J by 2 bases, 5 bases remained unmatched. The CDR3 loop spans 16 amino acids. Germline V gives CDR1 SGHTA, CDR2 FQGNSA.

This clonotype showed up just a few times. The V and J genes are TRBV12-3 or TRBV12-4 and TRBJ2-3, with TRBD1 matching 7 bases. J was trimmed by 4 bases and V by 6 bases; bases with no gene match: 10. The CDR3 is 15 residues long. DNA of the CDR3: TGTGCCAGCAGACCCGACAGGGCTGGAGCAGATACGCAGTATTTT. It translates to CASRPDRAGADTQYF.

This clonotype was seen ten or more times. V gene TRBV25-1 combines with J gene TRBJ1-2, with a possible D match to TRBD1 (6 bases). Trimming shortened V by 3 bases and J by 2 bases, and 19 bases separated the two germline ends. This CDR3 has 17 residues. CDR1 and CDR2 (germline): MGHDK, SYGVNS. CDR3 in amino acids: CASSESASGGANYGYTF. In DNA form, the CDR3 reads TGTGCCAGCAGTGAGTCAGCGTCGGGGGGCGCGAACTATGGCTACACCTTC.

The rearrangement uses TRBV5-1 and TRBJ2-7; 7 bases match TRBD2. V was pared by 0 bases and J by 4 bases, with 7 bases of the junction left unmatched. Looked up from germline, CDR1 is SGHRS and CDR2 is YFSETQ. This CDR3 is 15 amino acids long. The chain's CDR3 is CASSLGLRETYEQYF. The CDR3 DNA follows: TGCGCCAGCAGCTTGGGGTTGCGGGAGACTTACGAGCAGTACTTC.